This T cell receptor beta chain was retrieved from a study of blood T cell repertoires in COVID-19 (dated by TCRdb to about 2020). Study-level background: Samples covering the acute and convalescent phases of COVID-19 were provided by collaborators in the United States, Italy and Spain. The prospective study material was composed of cDNA or gDNA derived from T cells, B-cell-depleted T cells, or PBMCs. Deeply sampled blood TCRbeta repertoires from subjects exposed to, actively infected with, or recovered from COVID-19 were included in the dataset. The repertoires were released in a freely available public database meant as a resource for research on the immune response to SARS-CoV-2. Samples came from the ongoing ImmuneRACE study (first 160 participants) plus 1,254 subjects from 6 global collaborators. Sample metadata almost always included a de-identified subject ID, COVID-19 status, age in years and sex. HLA class I and class II types, where available, came from metadata supplied by the sample provider rather than from assay-based typing.

Results the study describes overall, beyond this receptor: The quantity of clinical and demographic metadata differed by source and by participant and was supplied without curation.

Collaborating institutions collected whole blood in K2EDTA tubes following their own protocols. For TCRbeta analysis, collaborators shipped samples as frozen whole blood, isolated PBMCs, or DNA extracted from either of those sample types. The immunoSEQ Assay, a bias-controlled multiplex PCR, was used to amplify TCRbeta CDR3 regions from genomic DNA. The authors processed their data as follows. Nucleated cell counts per sample were estimated from amplification of reference gene primers within the assay. To quantify the absolute abundance of each unique TCRbeta CDR3 rearrangement, sequence reads were collapsed and filtered. Productive Simpson clonality was computed per sample as the square root of Simpson's diversity index over productive rearrangements. This immuneACCESS table, as held by TCRdb, lists in-frame sequences with V and J called but not all clones. Of the missing ones, under half trace to an unresolved V gene in checked studies; the others have no known cause. V and J calls and clone size are given by that table; D and trimming were obtained from the DNA. This sample holds 200,000 or so clones; approximately 87% were observed only once. The top ten clones comprise over 2% of the sample.

Details on this clone: Its antigen is unknown. One base away there is no much larger clone; base qualities are not given.

The CDR3 starts with the cysteine, ends with the phenylalanine, and has 14 residues. Just the 42-base CDR3 DNA is kept, in frame starting at base 1. At the junction V is shortened by 7 bases and J by 0 bases; bases outside the gene matches: 4. The CDR1 and CDR2 encoded by the germline V gene are SQVTM and ANQGSEA. The sequence derives from a woman in her fifties or sixties with acute or convalescent COVID-19. The sample comprised peripheral blood. The receptor chain draws on TRBV29-1 and TRBJ1-5, and 9 junctional nucleotides match TRBD1. DNA sequence: TGCAGCGCCGGACAGGGGAATAGCAATCAGCCCCAGCATTTT. It is translated as CSAGQGNSNQPQHF.